The 10 T cell receptor beta chains listed next were all sequenced from one sample in a study of T cell clonality in common variable immunodeficiency. Whole-study findings and limits: Reportedly, TCR beta sequences from common variable immunodeficiency showed fewer deletions and N-nucleotide insertions.

Assay: immunoSEQ multiplex PCR; the TCRdb copy retains only in-frame clones and omits some. The sample contains roughly 30,000 clones, none of them singletons. What these receptors recognize is not known. Sequencing was performed on peripheral blood mononuclear cells. The receptor source for this set is a human donor with common variable immunodeficiency.

A word on this clone: The read ends 3 residues early relative to the CDR3; the germline J gene fills the gap. V gene TRBV5-1 combines with J gene TRBJ1-4; TRBD1 agrees at 9 bases. From germline, CDR1 is SGHRS and CDR2 YFSETQ. Trimming took 2 bases from V and 6 from J; bases not matched to a gene: 8. This CDR3 has 16 residues. CDR3 region: CASSLPGTGRDEKLFF. The CDR3 DNA, read in part, is TGCGCCAGCAGCTTACCAGGGACAGGGAGGGATGAAAAA.

This clone was observed a few times. Sequencing ends 3 residues short of the CDR3 end; the germline J gene provides the rest. The rearrangement links TRBV6-2 or TRBV6-3 to TRBJ2-5, with 8 bases identical to TRBD2. V shed 4 bases and J 2 bases; nucleotides not matched to a gene: 9. CDR3 length: 16 amino acids. Germline CDR1 reads MNHEY; CDR2 reads SVGEGT. CDR3 bases read: TGTGCCAGCAGTTTGTCGGGGGGGTTGGGTCAAGAGACC. Its protein product is CASSLSGGLGQET. The whole CDR3 sequence reads CASSLSGGLGQETQYF.

Concerning this clone: The read halts 3 residues ahead of the CDR3 end, with the missing end drawn from the germline J gene. This sequence joins TRBV19 and TRBJ1-1; D possibly corresponds to TRBD1 (6 bases). The CDR3 length is 13 residues. From germline, CDR1 is LNHDA and CDR2 SQIVND (reference sequence). The V gene lost 5 bases and the J gene lost 1 base, with 8 bases spanning the gap. This chain's CDR3 is CASSLGQNTEAFF. The CDR3 bases that were read are TGTGCCAGTAGTTTGGGACAGAACACTGAA.

The sample holds many counts of this clone. The read stops 3 residues short of the end of the CDR3; the missing end is completed from the germline J gene. V is TRBV20-1 and J is TRBJ2-1; 8 bases fit TRBD2. Losses at the gene ends were 0 bases for V and 8 bases for J; bases not matched to a gene: 9. CDR1 and CDR2 from the germline V gene are DFQATT and SNEGSKA (reference sequence). The CDR3 extends over 15 amino acids. The CDR3 here is CSARDRGLAGDEQFF. CDR3 DNA, as far as it was read: TGCAGTGCTAGAGACCGCGGACTAGCAGGCGATGAG.

This clone was seen a handful of times. The read gets to within 3 residues of the CDR3 end, and the germline J gene fills in the rest. V and J are TRBV7-7 and TRBJ2-5, with TRBD2 matching 14 bases. The CDR3 totals 17 residues. Germline assignment: CDR1 SSHAT and CDR2 FNYEAQ (reference sequence). The J segment lost 4 bases and the V segment lost 4 bases, leaving 8 bases of the junction unmatched. CDR3 loop: CASSSEMTSGGGETQYF. The CDR3 DNA, read in part, is TGTGCCAGCAGCTCGGAAATGACTAGCGGGGGGGGAGAGACC.

This clone was seen a few times. The observed sequence ends 3 residues before the CDR3 terminus, with the missing tail filled in from the germline J gene. The rearrangement links TRBV19 to TRBJ1-6, with 8 bases fitting TRBD1. The CDR3 loop spans 16 amino acids. Germline assignment: CDR1 LNHDA and CDR2 SQIVND (reference sequence). Unmatched junction bases numbered 8, after V lost 3 bases and J lost 7 bases. The CDR3 protein is CASSISGGAVNSPLHF. Incomplete CDR3 DNA: TGTGCCAGTAGTATTTCAGGGGGCGCGGTGAATTCACCC.

This clone was counted a few times. The CDR3 sequence: CASSFRYQETQYF. CDR3 DNA, as far as it was read: TGTGCCAGCAGCTTCAGGTACCAAGAGACC. V usage is TRBV5-6 and J usage is TRBJ2-5; D call uncertain. The observed sequence ends 3 residues before the CDR3 terminus, with the missing tail filled in from the germline J gene. Germline values: CDR1 SGHDT, CDR2 YYEEEE. Trimming cost V 2 bases and J 0 bases, with 5 bases left between them. CDR3 size: 13 residues.

This clone was seen at least ten times. The read ends 3 residues early relative to the CDR3; the germline J gene fills the gap. The chain recombines TRBV20-1 with TRBJ2-3, with TRBD2 matching 13 bases. V shed 6 bases, J shed 5 bases, and the junction held 5 bases outside the gene matches. CDR1 and CDR2 from the germline V gene are DFQATT and SNEGSKA (reference sequence). The CDR3 has 14 amino acids. Partial CDR3 DNA: TGCAGTGCGCTACTAGCGGGGGGGCGAGATACG. It codes for CSALLAGGRDT. The entire CDR3 protein reads CSALLAGGRDTQYF.

This clone was seen a handful of times. CDR3 region: CASSLLGTGGTNEQFF. CDR3 DNA (partial): TGCGCCAGCAGCTTGCTTGGGACAGGGGGGACCAATGAG. The rearrangement links TRBV5-1 to TRBJ2-1; 11 bases align to TRBD1. Read data end 3 residues before the CDR3 end; the end is taken from the germline J gene. V gave up 1 base and J gave up 6 bases; unmatched junction bases: 6. The CDR3 sequence is 16 residues long. The germline gives CDR1 SGHRS, CDR2 YFSETQ. Full variable domain (remainder filled in from reference TRBV5-1 and TRBJ2-1): KAGVTQTPRYLIKTRGQQVTLSCSPISGHRSVSWYQQTPGQGLQFLFEYFSETQRNKGNFPGRFSGRQFSNSRSEMNVSTLELGDSALYLCASSLLGTGGTNEQFFGPGTRLTVL.

Concerning this clone itself: The CDR3 extends 3 residues past the end of the read, so its final part is completed from the germline J gene. V gene TRBV30 combines with J gene TRBJ1-2; 9 nucleotides align to TRBD1. Germline V CDR1 and CDR2: GTSNPN, SVGIG (reference sequence). With V trimmed by 4 bases and J by 0 bases, 9 bases remained unmatched. The CDR3 length is 16 residues. CDR3 DNA, as far as it was read: TGTGCCTGGAAAGGGGGGGACAGGGAAACTAACTATGGC. This encodes CAWKGGDRETNYG. The whole CDR3 reads CAWKGGDRETNYGYTF.